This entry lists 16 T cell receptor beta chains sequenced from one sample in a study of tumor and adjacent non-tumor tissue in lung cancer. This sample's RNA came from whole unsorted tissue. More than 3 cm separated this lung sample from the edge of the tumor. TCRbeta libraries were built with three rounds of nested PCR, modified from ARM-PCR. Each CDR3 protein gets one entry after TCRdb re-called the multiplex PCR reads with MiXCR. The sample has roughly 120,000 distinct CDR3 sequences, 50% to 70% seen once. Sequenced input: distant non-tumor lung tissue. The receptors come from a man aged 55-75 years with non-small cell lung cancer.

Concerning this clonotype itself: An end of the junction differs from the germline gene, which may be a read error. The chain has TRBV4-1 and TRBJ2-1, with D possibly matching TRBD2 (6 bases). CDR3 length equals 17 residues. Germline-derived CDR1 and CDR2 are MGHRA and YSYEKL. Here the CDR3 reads CASSQYVGGNSYNGQFF. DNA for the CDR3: TGCGCCAGTAGCCAATACGTCGGGGGAAACTCCTACAATGGGCAGTTCTTC.

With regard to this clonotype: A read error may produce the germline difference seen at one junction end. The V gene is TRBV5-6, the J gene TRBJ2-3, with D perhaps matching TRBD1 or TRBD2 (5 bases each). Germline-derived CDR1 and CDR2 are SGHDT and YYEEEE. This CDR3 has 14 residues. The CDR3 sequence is CASSLGDPTYTLYF. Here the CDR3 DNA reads TGTGCCAGCAGCTTGGGGGACCCCACATATACGCTGTATTTT.

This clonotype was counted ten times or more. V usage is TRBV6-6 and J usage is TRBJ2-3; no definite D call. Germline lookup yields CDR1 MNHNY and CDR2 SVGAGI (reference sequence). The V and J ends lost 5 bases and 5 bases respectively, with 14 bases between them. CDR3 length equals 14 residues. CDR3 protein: CASSPTLKRDTQYF. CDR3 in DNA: TGTGCCAGCAGTCCCACCCTTAAACGAGATACGCAGTATTTT.

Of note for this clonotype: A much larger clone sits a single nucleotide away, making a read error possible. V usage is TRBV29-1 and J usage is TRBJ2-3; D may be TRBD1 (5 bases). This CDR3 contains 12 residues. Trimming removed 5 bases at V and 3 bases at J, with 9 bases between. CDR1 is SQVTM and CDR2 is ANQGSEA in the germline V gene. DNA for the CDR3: TGCAGCGTTTGGGGCGGAACAGATACGCAGTATTTT. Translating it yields CSVWGGTDTQYF.

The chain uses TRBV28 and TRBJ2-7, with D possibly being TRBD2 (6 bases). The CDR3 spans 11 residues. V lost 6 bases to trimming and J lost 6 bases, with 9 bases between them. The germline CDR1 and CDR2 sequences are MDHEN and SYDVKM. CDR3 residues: CASREGGEQYF. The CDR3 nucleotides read TGTGCCAGCAGGGAGGGTGGCGAGCAGTACTTC.

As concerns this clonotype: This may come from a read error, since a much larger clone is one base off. DNA of the CDR3: TGTGCCAGCAATGGAGGGGAAAACACTGAATCTTTCTTT. This translates into CASNGGENTESFF. The V call is TRBV6-6, the J call TRBJ1-1; D is possibly TRBD1 (5 bases). The CDR3 length is 13 residues. The V gene's germline CDR1 is MNHNY and CDR2 SVGAGI (reference sequence).

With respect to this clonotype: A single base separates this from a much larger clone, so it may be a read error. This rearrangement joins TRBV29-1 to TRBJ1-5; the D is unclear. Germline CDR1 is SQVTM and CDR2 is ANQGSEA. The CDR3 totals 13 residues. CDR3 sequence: CSVSGSHDQSQHF. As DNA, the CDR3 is TGCAGCGTTTCCGGGTCGCACGATCAGTCCCAGCATTTT.

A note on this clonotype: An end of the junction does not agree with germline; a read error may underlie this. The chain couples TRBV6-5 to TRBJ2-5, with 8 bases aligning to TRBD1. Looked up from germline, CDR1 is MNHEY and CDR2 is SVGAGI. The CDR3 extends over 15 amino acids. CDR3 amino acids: CARSYSGTGQGTQYF. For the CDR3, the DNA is TGTGCCAGGAGTTACTCTGGGACAGGCCAAGGGACCCAGTACTTC.

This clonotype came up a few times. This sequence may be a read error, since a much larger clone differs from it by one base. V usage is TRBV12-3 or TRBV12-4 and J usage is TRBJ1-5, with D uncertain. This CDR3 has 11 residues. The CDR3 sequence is CASGLNEPQHF. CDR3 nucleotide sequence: TGTGCCAGCGGGCTCAATGAGCCCCAGCATTTT.

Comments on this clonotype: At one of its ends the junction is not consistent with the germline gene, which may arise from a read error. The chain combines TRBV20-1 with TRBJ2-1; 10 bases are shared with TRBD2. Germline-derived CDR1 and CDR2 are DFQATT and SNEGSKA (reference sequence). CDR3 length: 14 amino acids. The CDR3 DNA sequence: TGCAGTGCTAGCGGCCCTAGCGGGAGCAATGAGCACTTCTTC. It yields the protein CSASGPSGSNEHFF.

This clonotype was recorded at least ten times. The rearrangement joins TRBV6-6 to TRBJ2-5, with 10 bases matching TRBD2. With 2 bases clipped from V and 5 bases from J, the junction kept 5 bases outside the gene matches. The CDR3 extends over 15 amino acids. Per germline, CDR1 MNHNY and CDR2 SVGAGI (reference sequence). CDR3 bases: TGTGCCAGCAGTTACGGAGCGGGGGGGGGTGAGACCCAGTACTTC. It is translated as CASSYGAGGGETQYF.

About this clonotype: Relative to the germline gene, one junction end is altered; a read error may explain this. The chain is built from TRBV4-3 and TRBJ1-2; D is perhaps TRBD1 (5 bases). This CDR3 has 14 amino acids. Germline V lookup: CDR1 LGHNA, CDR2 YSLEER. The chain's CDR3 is CANSQTSTSGDYTF. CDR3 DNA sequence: TGCGCCAACAGCCAAACATCGACGTCGGGGGACTACACCTTC.

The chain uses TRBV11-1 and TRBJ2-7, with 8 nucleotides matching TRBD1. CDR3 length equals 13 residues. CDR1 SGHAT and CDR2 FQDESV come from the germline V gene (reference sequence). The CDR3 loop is CTSSWDRSYEQYF. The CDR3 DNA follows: TGTACTAGCTCCTGGGACAGGAGTTACGAGCAGTACTTC.

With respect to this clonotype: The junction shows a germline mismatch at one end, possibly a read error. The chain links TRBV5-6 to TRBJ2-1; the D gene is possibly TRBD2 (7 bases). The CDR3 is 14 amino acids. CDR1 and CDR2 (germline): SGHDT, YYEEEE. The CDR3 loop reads CASTEGGPINEQLF. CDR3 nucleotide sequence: TGTGCCAGCACGGAGGGGGGGCCGATCAATGAGCAGCTCTTC.

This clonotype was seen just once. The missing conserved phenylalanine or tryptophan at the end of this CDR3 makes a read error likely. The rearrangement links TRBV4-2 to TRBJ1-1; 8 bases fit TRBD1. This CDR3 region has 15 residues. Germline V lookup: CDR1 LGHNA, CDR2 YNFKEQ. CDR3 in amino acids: CASNQQGDRSTEAFI. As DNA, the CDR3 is TGCGCCAGCAACCAACAGGGGGATAGAAGTACTGAAGCTTTCATT.

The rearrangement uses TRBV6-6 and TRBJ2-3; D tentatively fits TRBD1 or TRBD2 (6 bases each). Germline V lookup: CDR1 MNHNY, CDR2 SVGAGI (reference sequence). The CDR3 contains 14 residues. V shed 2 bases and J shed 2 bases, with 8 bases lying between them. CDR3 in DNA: TGTGCCAGCAGTTACGGGGGGCTCACAGATACGCAGTATTTT. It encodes CASSYGGLTDTQYF.